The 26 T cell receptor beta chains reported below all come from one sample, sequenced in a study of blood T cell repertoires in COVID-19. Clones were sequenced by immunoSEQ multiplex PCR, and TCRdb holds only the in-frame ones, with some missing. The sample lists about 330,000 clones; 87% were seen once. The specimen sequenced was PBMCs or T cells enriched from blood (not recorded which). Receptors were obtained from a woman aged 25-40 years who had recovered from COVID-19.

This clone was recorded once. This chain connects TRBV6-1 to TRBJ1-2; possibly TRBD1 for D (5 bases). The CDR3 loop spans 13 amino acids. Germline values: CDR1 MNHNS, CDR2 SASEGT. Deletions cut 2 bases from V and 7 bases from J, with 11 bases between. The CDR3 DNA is TGTGCCAGCAGTGAACAGGGCGGGGGTGGCTACACCTTC. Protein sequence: CASSEQGGGGYTF.

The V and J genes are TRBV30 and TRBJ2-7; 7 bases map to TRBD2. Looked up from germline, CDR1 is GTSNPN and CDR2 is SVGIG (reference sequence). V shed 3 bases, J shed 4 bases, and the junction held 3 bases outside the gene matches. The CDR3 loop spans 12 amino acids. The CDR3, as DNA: TGTGCCTGGAGCCCCGGGGGGTACGAGCAGTACTTC. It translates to CAWSPGGYEQYF.

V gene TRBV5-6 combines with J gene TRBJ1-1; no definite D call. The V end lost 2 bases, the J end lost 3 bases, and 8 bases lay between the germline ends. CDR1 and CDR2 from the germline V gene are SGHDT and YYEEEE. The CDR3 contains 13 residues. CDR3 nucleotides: TGTGCCAGCAGCTTTAGAGCGTACACTGAAGCTTTCTTT. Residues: CASSFRAYTEAFF.

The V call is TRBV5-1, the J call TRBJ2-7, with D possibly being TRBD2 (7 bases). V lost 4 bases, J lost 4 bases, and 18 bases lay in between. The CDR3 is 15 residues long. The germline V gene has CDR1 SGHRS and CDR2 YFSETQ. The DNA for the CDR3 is TGCGCCAGCAGCCAAGGGGGGGGCGGGCCTTACGAGCAGTACTTC. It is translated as CASSQGGGGPYEQYF.

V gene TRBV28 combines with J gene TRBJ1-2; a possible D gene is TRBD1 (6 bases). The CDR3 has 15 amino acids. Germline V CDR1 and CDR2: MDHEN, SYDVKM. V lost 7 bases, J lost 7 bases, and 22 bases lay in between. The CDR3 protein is CASIRSPGAGGGYTF. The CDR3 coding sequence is TGTGCCAGCATCCGAAGTCCAGGGGCGGGTGGTGGCTACACCTTC.

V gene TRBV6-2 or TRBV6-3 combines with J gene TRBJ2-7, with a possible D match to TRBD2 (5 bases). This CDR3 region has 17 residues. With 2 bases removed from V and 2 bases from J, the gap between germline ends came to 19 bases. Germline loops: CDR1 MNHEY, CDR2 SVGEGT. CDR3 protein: CASSYPPEGRNTYEQYF. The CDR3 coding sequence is TGTGCCAGCAGTTACCCACCCGAGGGCAGGAATACCTACGAGCAGTACTTC.

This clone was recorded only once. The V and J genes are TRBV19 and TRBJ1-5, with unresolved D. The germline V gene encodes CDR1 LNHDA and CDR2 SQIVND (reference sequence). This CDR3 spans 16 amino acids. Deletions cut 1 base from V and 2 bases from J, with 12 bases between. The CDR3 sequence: CASSIGAAWGNQPQHF. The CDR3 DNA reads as TGTGCCAGTAGTATAGGGGCCGCCTGGGGCAATCAGCCCCAGCATTTT.

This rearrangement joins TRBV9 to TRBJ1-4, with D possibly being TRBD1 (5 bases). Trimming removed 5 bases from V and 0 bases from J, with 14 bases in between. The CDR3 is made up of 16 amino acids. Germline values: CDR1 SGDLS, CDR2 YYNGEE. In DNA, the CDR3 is TGTGCCAGCAGGGCCGGGGGAATTTCAACTAATGAAAAACTGTTTTTT. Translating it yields CASRAGGISTNEKLFF.

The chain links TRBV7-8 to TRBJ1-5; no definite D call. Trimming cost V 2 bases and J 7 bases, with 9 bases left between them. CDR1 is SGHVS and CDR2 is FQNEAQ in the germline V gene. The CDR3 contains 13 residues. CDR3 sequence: CASSLSGEQPQHF. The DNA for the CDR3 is TGTGCCAGCAGCTTAAGCGGGGAGCAGCCCCAGCATTTT.

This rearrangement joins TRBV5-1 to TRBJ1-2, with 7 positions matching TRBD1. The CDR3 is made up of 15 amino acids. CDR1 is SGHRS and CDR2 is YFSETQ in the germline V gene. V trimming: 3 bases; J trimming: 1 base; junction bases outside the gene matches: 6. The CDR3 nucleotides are TGCGCCAGCAGCTACGTGGGACAGTTTAACTATGGCTACACCTTC. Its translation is CASSYVGQFNYGYTF.

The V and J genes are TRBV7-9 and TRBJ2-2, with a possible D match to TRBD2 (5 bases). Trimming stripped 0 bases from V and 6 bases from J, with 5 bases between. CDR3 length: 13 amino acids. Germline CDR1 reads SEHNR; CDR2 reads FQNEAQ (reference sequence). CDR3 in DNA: TGTGCCAGCAGCTTAGCCGGGGCCGGGGAGCTGTTTTTT. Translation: CASSLAGAGELFF.

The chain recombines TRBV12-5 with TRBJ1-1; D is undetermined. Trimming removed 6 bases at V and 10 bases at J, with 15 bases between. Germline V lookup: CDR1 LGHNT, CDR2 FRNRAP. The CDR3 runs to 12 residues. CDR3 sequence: CASGHPGGRAFF. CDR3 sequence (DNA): TGTGCTAGTGGCCACCCCGGAGGGAGAGCTTTCTTT.

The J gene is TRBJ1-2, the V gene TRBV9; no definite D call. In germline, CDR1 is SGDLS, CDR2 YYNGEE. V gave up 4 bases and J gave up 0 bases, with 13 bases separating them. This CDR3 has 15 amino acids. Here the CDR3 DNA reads TGTGCCAGCAGCTCGCGGAATAGCGCTAACTATGGCTACACCTTC. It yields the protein CASSSRNSANYGYTF. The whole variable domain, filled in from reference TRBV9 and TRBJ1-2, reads DSGVTQTPKHLITATGQRVTLRCSPRSGDLSVYWYQQSLDQGLQFLIQYYNGEERAKGNILERFSAQQFPDLHSELNLSSLELGDSALYFCASSSRNSANYGYTFGSGTRLTVV.

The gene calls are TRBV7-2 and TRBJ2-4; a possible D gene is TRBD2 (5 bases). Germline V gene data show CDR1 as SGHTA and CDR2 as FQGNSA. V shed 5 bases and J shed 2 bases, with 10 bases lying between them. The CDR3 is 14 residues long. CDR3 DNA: TGTGCCAGCAGCCCCGGGGTGCCCAAAAACATTCAGTACTTC. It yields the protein CASSPGVPKNIQYF.

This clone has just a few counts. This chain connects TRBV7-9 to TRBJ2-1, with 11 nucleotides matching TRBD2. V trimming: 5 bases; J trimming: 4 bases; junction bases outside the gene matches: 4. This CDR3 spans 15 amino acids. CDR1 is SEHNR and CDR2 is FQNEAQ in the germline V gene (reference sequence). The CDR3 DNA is TGTGCCAGCAGCCCACTAGCGGGGGAGTACAATGAGCAGTTCTTC. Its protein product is CASSPLAGEYNEQFF.

The CDR3 spells CASSLTLAGQFEKLFF. For the CDR3, the DNA is TGTGCCAGCAGCTTAACCCTAGCTGGACAGTTCGAAAAACTGTTTTTT. The chain is built from TRBV7-8 and TRBJ1-4, with D possibly being TRBD1 (6 bases). Trimming stripped 2 bases from V and 8 bases from J, with 18 bases between. The CDR3 spans 16 residues. Germline lookup yields CDR1 SGHVS and CDR2 FQNEAQ.

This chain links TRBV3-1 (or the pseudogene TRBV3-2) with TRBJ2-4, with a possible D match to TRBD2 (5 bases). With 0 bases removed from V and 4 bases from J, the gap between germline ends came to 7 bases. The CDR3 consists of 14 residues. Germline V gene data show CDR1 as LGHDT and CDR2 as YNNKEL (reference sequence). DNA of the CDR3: TGTGCCAGCAGCCAAGACCGCGGGAAAAACATTCAGTACTTC. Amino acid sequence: CASSQDRGKNIQYF.

CDR3 nucleotide sequence: TGTGCCAGCTCACCACTTGGCAGGGCCGGAAACACCATATATTTT. Translating gives CASSPLGRAGNTIYF. The V gene is TRBV18, the J gene TRBJ1-3, with D perhaps matching TRBD1 (5 bases). Trimming left V 1 base short and J 4 bases short, with 11 bases between. The CDR3 contains 15 residues. Germline assignment: CDR1 KGHSH and CDR2 LQKENI.

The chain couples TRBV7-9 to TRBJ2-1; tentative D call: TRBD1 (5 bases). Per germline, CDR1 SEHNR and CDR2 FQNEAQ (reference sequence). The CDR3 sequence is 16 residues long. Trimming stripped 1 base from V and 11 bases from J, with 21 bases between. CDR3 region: CASSLGIQGIGNQQFF. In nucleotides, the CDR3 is TGTGCCAGCAGCTTAGGTATCCAGGGCATAGGAAATCAGCAGTTCTTC.

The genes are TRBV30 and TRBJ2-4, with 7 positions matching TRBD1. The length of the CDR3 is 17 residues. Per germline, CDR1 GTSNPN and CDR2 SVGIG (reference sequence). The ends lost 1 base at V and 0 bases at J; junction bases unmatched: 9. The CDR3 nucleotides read TGTGCCTGGAGTGCAACCAGGGGGTCAGGAGCCAAAAACATTCAGTACTTC. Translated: CAWSATRGSGAKNIQYF.

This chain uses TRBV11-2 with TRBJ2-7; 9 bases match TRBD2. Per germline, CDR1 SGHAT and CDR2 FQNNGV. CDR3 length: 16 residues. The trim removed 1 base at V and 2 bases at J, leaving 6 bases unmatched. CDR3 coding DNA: TGTGCCAGCAGCTTAGTGTTAACTAGCGGGCCCTACGAGCAGTACTTC. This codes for CASSLVLTSGPYEQYF.

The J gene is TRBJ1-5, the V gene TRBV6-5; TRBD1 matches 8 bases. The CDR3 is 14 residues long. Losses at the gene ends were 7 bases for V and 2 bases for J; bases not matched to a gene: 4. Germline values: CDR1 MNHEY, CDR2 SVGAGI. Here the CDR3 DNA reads TGTGCCAGCACCCCGGACAGGGGCAATCAGCCCCAGCATTTT. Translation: CASTPDRGNQPQHF.

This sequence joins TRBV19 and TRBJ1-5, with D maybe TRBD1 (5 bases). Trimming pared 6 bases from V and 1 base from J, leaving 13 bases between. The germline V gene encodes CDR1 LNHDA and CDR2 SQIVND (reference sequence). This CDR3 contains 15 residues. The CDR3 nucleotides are TGTGCCAGTAGGGAAGCAGGGCTGAGCAATCAGCCCCAGCATTTT. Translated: CASREAGLSNQPQHF.

The CDR3 here is CASSLSTGSYEQYF. CDR3 in DNA: TGCGCCAGCAGCTTATCGACAGGCTCCTACGAGCAGTACTTC. V gene TRBV5-1 combines with J gene TRBJ2-7, with D possibly being TRBD1 (6 bases). The germline V and J ends were trimmed by 2 bases and 0 bases, with 9 bases remaining between them. This CDR3 is built from 14 residues. Germline lookup yields CDR1 SGHRS and CDR2 YFSETQ.

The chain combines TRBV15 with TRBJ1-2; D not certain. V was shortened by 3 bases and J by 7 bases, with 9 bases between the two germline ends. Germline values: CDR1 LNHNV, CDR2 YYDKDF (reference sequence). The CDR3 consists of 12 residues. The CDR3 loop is CATSRNGVGYTF. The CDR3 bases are TGTGCCACCAGCAGGAACGGGGTTGGCTACACCTTC.

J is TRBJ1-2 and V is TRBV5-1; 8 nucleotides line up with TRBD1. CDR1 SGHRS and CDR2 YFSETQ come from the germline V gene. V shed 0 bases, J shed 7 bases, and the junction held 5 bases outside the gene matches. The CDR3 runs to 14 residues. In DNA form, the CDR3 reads TGCGCCAGCAGCTTGGATGGCAGGGGGCTTGGCTACACCTTC. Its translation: CASSLDGRGLGYTF.